Below, 3 T cell receptor beta chains from the same sample are listed, as sequenced in a study of blood T cell repertoires in COVID-19. Profiled with immunoSEQ multiplex PCR; TCRdb holds only in-frame clones, not every one. The data show 200,000 to 300,000 clones, around nine tenths seen once. The sequenced material came from peripheral blood. The receptors derive from an older woman with COVID-19, enrolled during active disease.

The rearrangement joins TRBV6-2 or TRBV6-3 to TRBJ2-2; 7 positions match TRBD2. Germline CDR1 MNHEY, CDR2 SVGEGT. J lost 4 bases, V lost 4 bases, and 9 bases had no gene match. This CDR3 has 16 residues. CDR3 amino acids: CASSSGLGFSTGELFF. Here the CDR3 DNA reads TGTGCCAGCAGTTCAGGACTAGGATTTAGCACCGGGGAGCTGTTTTTT.

V usage is TRBV7-2 and J usage is TRBJ2-5; TRBD2 agrees at 8 bases. J gave up 1 base and V 2 bases, and 3 bases lay outside the gene matches. The CDR3 is made up of 15 amino acids. The germline CDR1 and CDR2 sequences are SGHTA and FQGNSA. The CDR3 spells CASSLMAGGQETQYF. DNA for the CDR3: TGTGCCAGCAGCTTAATGGCGGGAGGCCAAGAGACCCAGTACTTC.

This clone has more than one count but fewer than ten. The V gene is TRBV6-6, the J gene TRBJ2-1; D unresolved. The germline V gene has CDR1 MNHNY and CDR2 SVGAGI (reference sequence). CDR3 size: 11 residues. Deletions cut 8 bases from V and 9 bases from J, with 11 bases between. The CDR3 protein is CASCEASEQFF. The CDR3 DNA reads TGTGCCAGCTGCGAAGCTAGTGAGCAGTTCTTC.